This TCR beta chain was captured in a study of cytomegalovirus exposure and HLA in healthy donors. Regarding the study as a whole: The listing of 150 to 200 TCR beta chains classed them as cytomegalovirus-associated.

Remarks on this clone: Its target is unknown.

Both 60 Vbeta primers and 13 Jbeta primers went into the PCR. TCRdb's copy holds only in-frame clones and misses some; the assay was immunoSEQ multiplex PCR. The sample has 200,000 or so clones; about 90% are singletons. CDR1 is LNHNV and CDR2 is YYDKDF in the germline V gene (reference sequence). The CDR3 runs 13 residues. The germline V and J ends were trimmed by 1 base and 1 base, with 4 bases remaining between them. This TCR derives from a man between 25 and 39 years old in good health and CMV-seronegative. The sample comprised PBMCs. The V and J genes are TRBV15 and TRBJ2-5; D is uncertain. CDR3 region: CATSRVSQETQYF. In DNA, the CDR3 is TGTGCCACCAGCAGAGTTAGCCAAGAGACCCAGTACTTC. Drawing the rest from reference TRBV15 and TRBJ2-5, the complete variable domain is DAMVIQNPRYQVTQFGKPVTLSCSQTLNHNVMYWYQQKSSQAPKLLFHYYDKDFNNEADTPDNFQSRRPNTSFCFLDIRSPGLGDTAMYLCATSRVSQETQYFGPGTRLLVL.